The rows below give T cell receptor beta chains drawn from one sample of a study of somatic mutations in cytotoxic T cells in rheumatoid arthritis. The assay was immunoSEQ multiplex PCR, and TCRdb's table has in-frame clones only and misses some. The sample consists of some 10,000 clones, 75% to 85% of them appearing once. Sample: CD8+ T cells sorted from blood. The receptors were gathered from an adult with rheumatoid arthritis. CDR3s include the opening cysteine and the closing phenylalanine or tryptophan. A D gene is named only where the DNA matches it firmly. Only some rows state a clone size, as once, few, many or a class for expanded clones.

cdr3_nt cdr3_aa cdr3_length clone_size j_call v_call d_call
TGTGCCAGCAGTCCGGGACTAGCGAACCAAGAGACCCAGTACTTC CASSPGLANQETQYF 15 - TRBJ2-5 TRBV28 TRBD2
TGTGCCAGCAGCGTAGATCCTAGTGTTAGGCAGGGAAACGAGAAGTCTTATGGCTACACCTTC CASSVDPSVRQGNEKSYGYTF 21 once TRBJ1-2 TRBV9 -
TGTGCCAGCAGTGAGCGGGGGGGCACAGATACGCAGTATTTT CASSERGGTDTQYF 14 - TRBJ2-3 TRBV6-4 TRBD2
TGTGCCAGCAGCTGGGTTAGCGGGGCGGGGGAGACCCAGTACTTC CASSWVSGAGETQYF 15 - TRBJ2-5 TRBV11-2 TRBD2
TGTGCCAGCAGCGCCGCGGGGGCACTGGATGGCTACACCTTC CASSAAGALDGYTF 14 - TRBJ1-2 TRBV6-6 -
TGTGCCAGTAGTATCGGGACAGGGCCCAATCAGCCCCAGCATTTT CASSIGTGPNQPQHF 15 - TRBJ1-5 TRBV19 TRBD1
TGTGCCAGCAGTGACGGCGGGGGGGCAGATACGCAGTATTTT CASSDGGGADTQYF 14 - TRBJ2-3 TRBV6-4 TRBD2
TGTGCCAGCAGCTTACTAAATCAGCCCCAGCATTTT CASSLLNQPQHF 12 - TRBJ1-5 TRBV13 -
TGTGCCAGCAGTTTCAGACGTACCGGGGAGCTGTTTTTT CASSFRRTGELFF 13 - TRBJ2-2 TRBV28 -
TGTGCCTGGAATGACGGACATAACCCCGATGAGCAGTTCTTC CAWNDGHNPDEQFF 14 - TRBJ2-1 TRBV30 -
TGTGCCAGCAGCATAGCGGGGGGGCCACCCTACAATGAGCAGTTCTTC CASSIAGGPPYNEQFF 16 - TRBJ2-1 TRBV6-6 TRBD2
TGTGCCAGCAGCGAGGGACGGAGCTACGAGCAGTACTTC CASSEGRSYEQYF 13 - TRBJ2-7 TRBV7-6 -
TGTGCCAGCAGTCCTTTGACAGGGGGGGACTATGGCTACACCTTC CASSPLTGGDYGYTF 15 few TRBJ1-2 TRBV27 TRBD1
TGTGCCAGCAGCAGAGACAGCTACGAGCAGTACTTC CASSRDSYEQYF 12 - TRBJ2-7 TRBV11-1 -
TGTGCCAGCAGCTTGGAGGGACAGGACTACGAGCAGTACTTC CASSLEGQDYEQYF 14 - TRBJ2-7 TRBV5-5 TRBD1
TGTGCCAGTAACACAGGGGGCATTGGGGCCAACGTCCTGACTTTC CASNTGGIGANVLTF 15 - TRBJ2-6 TRBV19 TRBD1
TGTGCCAGCAGTTACGCACAGGCGGCGTACGAGCAGTACTTC CASSYAQAAYEQYF 14 - TRBJ2-7 TRBV6-6 -
TGTGCCAGCAGCTACAAACCCGGGACAGGGCCTAGCAATCAGCCCCAGCATTTT CASSYKPGTGPSNQPQHF 18 - TRBJ1-5 TRBV7-9 TRBD1
TGTGCCAGCAGTTTAATGGGGTACGGTGCTGGGGCCAACGTCCTGACTTTC CASSLMGYGAGANVLTF 17 - TRBJ2-6 TRBV28 -
TGTGCCAGCAGTTTATCGGGCGGGGGGGCCAACAATGAGCAGTTCTTC CASSLSGGGANNEQFF 16 - TRBJ2-1 TRBV27 TRBD2
TGTGCCAGCAGTGGGGGGGGCACAGATACGCAGTATTTT CASSGGGTDTQYF 13 - TRBJ2-3 TRBV27 TRBD2
TGTGCCAGCAGCTTACGTGGCAATGAGCAGTTCTTC CASSLRGNEQFF 12 - TRBJ2-1 TRBV7-3 -
TGTGCCAGCAGTTTGGGCGGAGCTTATACCTGGGATGAGCAGTTCTTC CASSLGGAYTWDEQFF 16 - TRBJ2-1 TRBV28 -
TGTGCCAGCAGATTCACTAGCGGGGGGGCAGATACGCAGTATTTT CASRFTSGGADTQYF 15 - TRBJ2-3 TRBV2 TRBD2
TGTGCCAGCAGTACACGACAGGCGGGAACTGAAGCTTTCTTT CASSTRQAGTEAFF 14 - TRBJ1-1 TRBV6-5 -
TGTGCCAGCAGCTTAACGGGACATCCCCCTGAGCAGTACTTC CASSLTGHPPEQYF 14 few TRBJ2-7 TRBV7-8 -
TGTGCCAGCAGTGAGTGGCAGGGGGAATACACAGATACGCAGTATTTT CASSEWQGEYTDTQYF 16 - TRBJ2-3 TRBV25-1 TRBD1
TGTGCCAGCAGTACTTCTTACAATGAGCAGTTCTTC CASSTSYNEQFF 12 - TRBJ2-1 TRBV7-9 -
TGTGCCAGCAAACCGACAGGGGAGAACACTGAAGCTTTCTTT CASKPTGENTEAFF 14 - TRBJ1-1 TRBV6-5 TRBD1
TGTGCCAGCAGCACCCCACGTGGCGAGCAGTACTTC CASSTPRGEQYF 12 - TRBJ2-7 TRBV7-2 -
TGTGCCAGCAGCTATAACCTCGGGACGAACACTGAAGCTTTCTTT CASSYNLGTNTEAFF 15 - TRBJ1-1 TRBV6-5 -
TGTGCCAGCAGCTACAGCTTCAGGGCAGATACGCAGTATTTT CASSYSFRADTQYF 14 - TRBJ2-3 TRBV7-9 -
TGTGCCAGCAGCTTCGGACTAGCGGGAAAAGAGACCCAGTACTTC CASSFGLAGKETQYF 15 - TRBJ2-5 TRBV7-2 TRBD2
TGTGCCAGCAGCTCATTGGCGGGGGGGCGTACAGATACGCAGTATTTT CASSSLAGGRTDTQYF 16 once TRBJ2-3 TRBV7-8 TRBD2
TGTGCCAGCAGTTCGACAGGGTATGAAGCTTTCTTT CASSSTGYEAFF 12 - TRBJ1-1 TRBV27 TRBD1
TGTGCCATCAGTGAGTCCCGGGACAGGGGGCGCAATCAGCCCCAGCATTTT CAISESRDRGRNQPQHF 17 - TRBJ1-5 TRBV10-3 TRBD1
TGTGCCAGCAGCTCGCGGCGGGGGGCCCAACCCACAGATACGCAGTATTTT CASSSRRGAQPTDTQYF 17 - TRBJ2-3 TRBV7-9 TRBD2
TGCGCCAGTTCCGGCATAGGGACAGATTCGGGTACGCAGTATTTT CASSGIGTDSGTQYF 15 - TRBJ2-3 TRBV5-1 TRBD1
TGCGCCAGCAGCCAAGGACAGACAAGCAATCAGCCCCAGCATTTT CASSQGQTSNQPQHF 15 - TRBJ1-5 TRBV4-1 -
TGTGCCAGCAGTTCAGCGAGGAACACTGAAGCTTTCTTT CASSSARNTEAFF 13 - TRBJ1-1 TRBV6-6 -